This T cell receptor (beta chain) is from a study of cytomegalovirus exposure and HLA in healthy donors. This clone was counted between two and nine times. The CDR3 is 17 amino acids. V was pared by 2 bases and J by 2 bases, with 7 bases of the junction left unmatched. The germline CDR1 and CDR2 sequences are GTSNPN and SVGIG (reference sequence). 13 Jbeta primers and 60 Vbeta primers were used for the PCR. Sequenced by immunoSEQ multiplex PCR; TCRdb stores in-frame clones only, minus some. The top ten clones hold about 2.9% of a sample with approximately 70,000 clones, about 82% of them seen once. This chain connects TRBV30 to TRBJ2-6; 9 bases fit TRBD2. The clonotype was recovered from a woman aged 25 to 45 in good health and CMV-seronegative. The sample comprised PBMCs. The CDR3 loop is CAWSRRGGPPGANVLTF. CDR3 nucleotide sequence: TGTGCCTGGAGTCGGCGGGGGGGCCCCCCTGGGGCCAACGTCCTGACTTTC.